The present TCR beta chain was sequenced within a study of CD8+ T cells in alopecia areata. For the study at large: Twice a day, 5 to 10 mg of oral tofacitinib was administered to treated patients. Tofacitinib continued for 6 to 18 months and was then withheld for 6 months.

The CDR3 length is 15 residues. V was trimmed by 3 bases and J by 4 bases, leaving 14 bases between them. Germline values: CDR1 SGHTA, CDR2 FQGNSA. This clone was seen a handful of times. From PBMCs, CD4+ and CD8+ T cells were sorted. Extracted from the samples, RNA was reverse transcribed into cDNA to serve as the sequencing template. Method: immunoSEQ multiplex PCR; TCRdb's copy keeps in-frame clones and lacks some. Among some 150,000 clones, around 71% were seen once, and the ten largest hold approximately 10%. The chain joins TRBV7-2 to TRBJ2-3, with D possibly being TRBD2 (5 bases). Source: CD8+ T cells sorted from blood, taken at week 0. The sequence was collected from a human donor with alopecia areata. Here the CDR3 DNA reads TGTGCCAGCAGCTTCGTAGCGTCGGAAGCAGATACGCAGTATTTT. This translates into CASSFVASEADTQYF.